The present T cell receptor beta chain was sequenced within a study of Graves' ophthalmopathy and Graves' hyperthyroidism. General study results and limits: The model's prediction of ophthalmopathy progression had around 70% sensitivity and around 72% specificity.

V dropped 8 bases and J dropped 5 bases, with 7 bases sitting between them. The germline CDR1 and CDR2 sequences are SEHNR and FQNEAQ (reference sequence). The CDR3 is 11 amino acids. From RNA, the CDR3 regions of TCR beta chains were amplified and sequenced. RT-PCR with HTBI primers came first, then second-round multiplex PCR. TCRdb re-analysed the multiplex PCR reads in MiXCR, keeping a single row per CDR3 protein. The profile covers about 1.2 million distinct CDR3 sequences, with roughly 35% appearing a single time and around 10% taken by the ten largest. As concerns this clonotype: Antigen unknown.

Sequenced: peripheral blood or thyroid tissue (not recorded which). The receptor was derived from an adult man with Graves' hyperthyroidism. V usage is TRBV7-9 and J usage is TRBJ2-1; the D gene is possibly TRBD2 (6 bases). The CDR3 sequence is CASGRNNEQFF. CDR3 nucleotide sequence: TGTGCCAGCGGGAGGAACAATGAGCAGTTCTTC.